The 21 T cell receptor beta chains below were found in one sample sequenced in a study of T cell responses to AZD1222 COVID-19 vaccine. Generated by immunoSEQ multiplex PCR, the TCRdb table keeps only in-frame clones and is missing some. Counted here are tens of thousands of clones, about 88% occurring once; the ten biggest clones make up 4.2%. The sequencing here drew on peripheral blood, taken on day 0 of AZD1222 vaccination. Receptors originate from an adult in good health.

The chain is built from TRBV11-3 and TRBJ1-4; tentatively, D is TRBD1 (6 bases). The CDR3 totals 14 residues. V lost 5 bases, J lost 5 bases, and 12 bases lay in between. CDR1 and CDR2 from the germline V gene are SGHNT and YENEEA. The CDR3, as DNA: TGTGCCAGCAGCCCCCTAGGGGGAAATGAAAAACTGTTTTTT. It codes for CASSPLGGNEKLFF.

The J gene is TRBJ1-6, the V gene TRBV10-1, with a possible D match to TRBD1 (5 bases). Germline CDR1 and CDR2: WNHNN and SYGVQD (reference sequence). The V end was cut by 6 bases, the J end by 7 bases, with 25 bases between. The CDR3 spans 18 residues. The CDR3 loop reads CASREISFSGLMNSPLHF. CDR3 in DNA: TGCGCCAGCAGGGAAATTTCTTTCTCGGGACTGATGAATTCACCCCTCCACTTT.

The V call is TRBV11-3, the J call TRBJ1-1, with 10 bases matching TRBD1. Germline trimming cut 1 base from V and 1 base from J; bases unmatched to any gene: 9. The CDR3 extends over 18 amino acids. CDR1 is SGHNT and CDR2 is YENEEA in the germline V gene. For the CDR3, the DNA is TGTGCCAGCAGCTTAGTTTCCGGGACAGGGGTTCGGAACACTGAAGCTTTCTTT. It yields the protein CASSLVSGTGVRNTEAFF.

The V gene is TRBV5-1, the J gene TRBJ2-5, with TRBD1 matching 12 bases. Trimming at V came to 4 bases and at J to 2 bases, leaving 9 bases not matched to a gene. Germline V lookup: CDR1 SGHRS, CDR2 YFSETQ. The CDR3 spans 17 residues. CDR3 bases: TGCGCCAGCAGCCCCTCCGGGACAGGGGGCGGGCAAGAGACCCAGTACTTC. It is translated as CASSPSGTGGGQETQYF. The complete variable domain, with remaining parts taken from reference TRBV5-1 and TRBJ2-5, reads KAGVTQTPRYLIKTRGQQVTLSCSPISGHRSVSWYQQTPGQGLQFLFEYFSETQRNKGNFPGRFSGRQFSNSRSEMNVSTLELGDSALYLCASSPSGTGGGQETQYFGPGTRLLVL.

This sequence joins TRBV11-3 and TRBJ1-3; 10 nucleotides align to TRBD1. From germline, CDR1 is SGHNT and CDR2 YENEEA. V trimming: 5 bases; J trimming: 2 bases; junction bases outside the gene matches: 3. CDR3 size: 15 residues. Here the CDR3 DNA reads TGTGCCAGCAGCCCCGGGACAGGGGCTGGAAACACCATATATTTT. Its translation: CASSPGTGAGNTIYF.

The chain recombines TRBV7-9 with TRBJ2-7; 9 bases agree with TRBD1. V lost 5 bases, J lost 3 bases, and 8 bases stayed unmatched. This CDR3 comprises 15 residues. Germline CDR1 is SEHNR and CDR2 is FQNEAQ (reference sequence). In DNA form, the CDR3 reads TGTGCCAGCAGCCCGGACAGGGGATGGTTCTACGAGCAGTACTTC. Protein: CASSPDRGWFYEQYF.

The count of this clone is one. The chain carries TRBV19 and TRBJ1-5, with 8 bases matching TRBD1. CDR3 length: 15 amino acids. The germline V gene has CDR1 LNHDA and CDR2 SQIVND (reference sequence). The J segment lost 5 bases and the V segment lost 6 bases, leaving 9 bases of the junction unmatched. CDR3 loop: CASREGQAVYQPQHF. CDR3 sequence (DNA): TGTGCCAGTAGAGAGGGACAGGCTGTCTATCAGCCCCAGCATTTT. Full variable domain (rest looked up from reference TRBV19 and TRBJ1-5): DGGITQSPKYLFRKEGQNVTLSCEQNLNHDAMYWYRQDPGQGLRLIYYSQIVNDFQKGDIAEGYSVSREKKESFPLTVTSAQKNPTAFYLCASREGQAVYQPQHFGDGTRLSIL.

The chain has TRBV7-9 and TRBJ1-4; weak D call: TRBD1 (6 bases). V was shortened by 5 bases and J by 7 bases, with 20 bases between the two germline ends. CDR1 and CDR2 from the germline V gene are SEHNR and FQNEAQ (reference sequence). CDR3 size: 16 residues. CDR3 sequence reads: CASSRQLSTGSEKLFF. As DNA, the CDR3 is TGTGCCAGCAGCCGCCAACTTTCCACAGGGAGTGAAAAACTGTTTTTT.

This rearrangement joins TRBV5-5 to TRBJ1-1; D might be TRBD1 (5 bases). The CDR3 length is 16 residues. V lost 0 bases and J 5 bases, leaving 17 bases between the germline ends. Germline V gene data show CDR1 as SGHKS and CDR2 as YYEKEE (reference sequence). CDR3 bases: TGTGCCAGCAGCTTGGTAAGCGCAGGGCTCGGGACTGAAGCTTTCTTT. Encoded protein: CASSLVSAGLGTEAFF.

The V gene is TRBV5-4, the J gene TRBJ1-1; D remains unclear. Germline assignment: CDR1 SGHNT and CDR2 YYREEE (reference sequence). V shed 0 bases and J shed 4 bases, with 7 bases lying between them. The CDR3 spans 13 residues. CDR3 residues: CASSLAWTTEAFF. CDR3 DNA sequence: TGTGCCAGCAGCTTGGCCTGGACCACTGAAGCTTTCTTT.

The rearrangement joins TRBV7-3 to TRBJ1-2, with TRBD1 matching over 12 bases. The J segment lost 8 bases and the V segment lost 5 bases, leaving 9 bases of the junction unmatched. The CDR3 consists of 15 residues. Germline loops: CDR1 SGHTA, CDR2 FQGTGA. The CDR3 DNA reads TGTGCCAGCAGCCCCTCCGGGACAGGGGGCCACGGCTACACCTTC. As protein: CASSPSGTGGHGYTF. Using reference TRBV7-3 and TRBJ1-2 for the parts outside the CDR3, the full variable domain is GAGVSQTPSNKVTEKGKYVELRCDPISGHTALYWYRQSLGQGPEFLIYFQGTGAADDSGLPNDRFFAVRPEGSVSTLKIQRTERGDSAVYLCASSPSGTGGHGYTFGSGTRLTVV.

The J gene is TRBJ1-1, the V gene TRBV19, with D perhaps TRBD1 (5 bases). CDR1 is LNHDA and CDR2 is SQIVND in the germline V gene (reference sequence). The CDR3 contains 17 residues. V was clipped by 3 bases and J by 0 bases, with 17 bases between them. DNA of the CDR3: TGTGCCAGTAGTATTAGGCAGGGTTGGGGTTTGAACACTGAAGCTTTCTTT. Protein product: CASSIRQGWGLNTEAFF.

Only one count was recorded for this clone. Distinct nucleotide sequences in the sample also encode this CDR3. The V gene is TRBV7-3, the J gene TRBJ2-3, with TRBD2 as a possible D gene (6 bases). The CDR3 runs 15 residues. The germline gives CDR1 SGHTA, CDR2 FQGTGA. Deletions cut 2 bases from V and 3 bases from J, with 12 bases between. In DNA, the CDR3 is TGTGCCAGCAGCTTAGATATCGGGGGAACAGATACGCAGTATTTT. It encodes CASSLDIGGTDTQYF.

V is TRBV6-5 and J is TRBJ2-1, with 10 bases fitting TRBD2. Unmatched junction bases numbered 4, after V lost 7 bases and J lost 1 base. Germline lookup yields CDR1 MNHEY and CDR2 SVGAGI. This CDR3 contains 15 residues. CDR3 protein: CASTSLAGSYNEQFF. The CDR3 DNA follows: TGTGCCAGCACCTCACTAGCGGGATCCTACAATGAGCAGTTCTTC.

J is TRBJ1-1 and V is TRBV7-7; D gene ambiguous. The CDR3 is made up of 13 amino acids. Looked up from germline, CDR1 is SSHAT and CDR2 is FNYEAQ (reference sequence). Trimming took 6 bases from V and 6 from J, leaving 14 bases between them. CDR3 in DNA: TGTGCCAGCAGACCTGTGTCGGCCGCTGAAGCTTTCTTT. This codes for CASRPVSAAEAFF.

This chain connects TRBV19 to TRBJ2-5; D remains unclear. The germline gives CDR1 LNHDA, CDR2 SQIVND (reference sequence). This CDR3 contains 12 residues. V dropped 6 bases and J dropped 5 bases, with 10 bases sitting between them. The CDR3 nucleotides read TGTGCCAGTAGGCAGTCCGGGGAGACCCAGTACTTC. The encoded protein is CASRQSGETQYF. The entire variable domain, with the rest obtained from reference TRBV19 and TRBJ2-5, is as follows: DGGITQSPKYLFRKEGQNVTLSCEQNLNHDAMYWYRQDPGQGLRLIYYSQIVNDFQKGDIAEGYSVSREKKESFPLTVTSAQKNPTAFYLCASRQSGETQYFGPGTRLLVL.

This clone was counted between two and nine times. V and J are TRBV6-5 and TRBJ1-5; a possible D gene is TRBD1 (5 bases). Germline V gene sequence: CDR1 MNHEY, CDR2 SVGAGI. This CDR3 spans 13 amino acids. The V and J ends lost 3 bases and 7 bases respectively, with 10 bases between them. CDR3 region: CASSYQGRQPQHF. The CDR3 DNA reads as TGTGCCAGCAGTTATCAGGGTCGCCAGCCCCAGCATTTT.

This clone has just a few counts. This rearrangement joins TRBV2 to TRBJ1-2, with D uncertain. The CDR3 runs to 14 residues. In germline, CDR1 is SNHLY, CDR2 FYNNEI. The V end lost 4 bases, the J end lost 3 bases, and 12 bases lay between the germline ends. This CDR3 reads CASSANRMDYGYTF. The DNA for the CDR3 is TGTGCCAGCAGTGCGAACAGAATGGACTATGGCTACACCTTC. Full variable domain (remainder filled in from reference TRBV2 and TRBJ1-2): EPEVTQTPSHQVTQMGQEVILRCVPISNHLYFYWYRQILGQKVEFLVSFYNNEISEKSEIFDDQFSVERPDGSNFTLKIRSTKLEDSAMYFCASSANRMDYGYTFGSGTRLTVV.

The J gene is TRBJ2-7, the V gene TRBV11-2; the D is unclear. Trimming removed 0 bases from V and 3 bases from J, with 9 bases in between. This CDR3 comprises 14 residues. Germline V gives CDR1 SGHAT, CDR2 FQNNGV. Written as DNA, the CDR3 is TGTGCCAGCAGCTTAGATCCCTTGTTCTACGAGCAGTACTTC. Its protein is CASSLDPLFYEQYF. Full variable domain (outside the CDR3, taken from reference TRBV11-2 and TRBJ2-7): EAGVAQSPRYKIIEKRQSVAFWCNPISGHATLYWYQQILGQGPKLLIQFQNNGVVDDSQLPKDRFSAERLKGVDSTLKIQPAKLEDSAVYLCASSLDPLFYEQYFGPGTRLTVT.

CDR3: CASSLPFSGTDTQYF. The CDR3 region has the DNA TGTGCCAGCAGCTTACCCTTTAGCGGCACAGATACGCAGTATTTT. The chain couples TRBV11-3 to TRBJ2-3; TRBD2 is a possible D gene (5 bases). Trimming took 2 bases from V and 1 from J, leaving 10 bases between them. Germline V gives CDR1 SGHNT, CDR2 YENEEA. This CDR3 has 15 residues.

This sequence joins TRBV11-2 and TRBJ1-2; 9 bases fit TRBD1. V lost 5 bases and J lost 4; bases outside the gene matches: 11. Germline loops: CDR1 SGHAT, CDR2 FQNNGV. This CDR3 spans 16 amino acids. The CDR3 DNA is TGTGCCAGCAGCGCCGCCGGGACAGGGACTATCTATGGCTACACCTTC. Translating it yields CASSAAGTGTIYGYTF.